The source of this T cell receptor beta chain is a study of blood T cell repertoires in COVID-19. Sequenced by immunoSEQ multiplex PCR; TCRdb stores in-frame clones only, minus some. This sample yields roughly 110,000 clones, of which under 95% are seen a single time; over 1% belongs to the top ten. The CDR3 covers 15 residues. Looked up from germline, CDR1 is LNHDA and CDR2 is SQIVND (reference sequence). Deletions cut 0 bases from V and 0 bases from J, with 9 bases between. The rearrangement joins TRBV19 to TRBJ2-7; no firm D call. The sequenced sample consisted of peripheral blood. The sequence came from a woman under 40 with acute or convalescent COVID-19. The CDR3 protein is CASSIETSSSYEQYF. The DNA for the CDR3 is TGTGCCAGTAGTATAGAGACTTCCAGCTCCTACGAGCAGTACTTC.